These T cell receptor beta chains were read from a single sample in a study of shared clonotypes between healthy human individuals. Sequenced by immunoSEQ multiplex PCR; TCRdb stores in-frame clones only, minus some. The sample records under 1,100,000 clones, more than 75% being singletons. Sequenced: memory CD4+ T cells from PBMCs. The receptors here all came from a man aged 18 to 35 in good health. Some clones in this sample may be carry-over from other donors' samples. CDR3s include the opening cysteine and the closing phenylalanine or tryptophan. D genes are given only for firm matches. Part of the rows lack a size; the others show once, few, many or a class for expanded clones.

d_call	cdr3_length	v_call	j_call	clone_size	cdr3_nt	cdr3_aa
.	14	TRBV4-1	TRBJ2-2	.	TGCGCCAGCAGCCAAAAGCCCAACACCGGGGAGCTGTTTTTT	CASSQKPNTGELFF
.	14	TRBV18	TRBJ1-1	.	TGTGCCAGCTCACCCAATAGGGCTAACACTGAAGCTTTCTTT	CASSPNRANTEAFF
.	11	TRBV27	TRBJ2-7	.	TGTGCCAGCAGTCCCAGGGACGAACAGTACTTC	CASSPRDEQYF
TRBD2	18	TRBV4-1	TRBJ2-1	.	TGCGCCAGCAGCCCTAGGGACAGCCTAGCGGGAGTTAGGAATGAGCAGTTCTTC	CASSPRDSLAGVRNEQFF
TRBD2	18	TRBV15	TRBJ2-3	.	TGTGCCACCAGCACCTCCCGGACTAGCGGGAGATTAGCAGATACGCAGTATTTT	CATSTSRTSGRLADTQYF
TRBD1	11	TRBV11-3	TRBJ1-4	.	TGTGCCAGCAGCCCTCTGGGACAGCTGTTTTTT	CASSPLGQLFF
.	13	TRBV14	TRBJ1-2	.	TGTGCCAGCAGCCAAGGAAGGGGGTATGGCTACACCTTC	CASSQGRGYGYTF
TRBD1	18	TRBV19	TRBJ1-5	.	TGTGCCAGTAGTACACCACCGGGACAGGGGACTAAGCGGCAGCCCCAGCATTTT	CASSTPPGQGTKRQPQHF
TRBD1	14	TRBV28	TRBJ2-1	.	TGTGCCAGCAGTTTATACACAGGGGTTGCTGAGCAGTTCTTC	CASSLYTGVAEQFF
.	14	TRBV19	TRBJ1-3	.	TGTGCCACCCAAGAGGGGGACTCTGGAAACACCATATATTTT	CATQEGDSGNTIYF
TRBD2	17	TRBV7-2	TRBJ2-1	.	TGTGCCAGCAGCTTCCGAGGCGGGACTAGCATTTTCAATGAGCAGTTCTTC	CASSFRGGTSIFNEQFF
.	13	TRBV7-3	TRBJ1-1	.	TGTGCCAGCAGCGTGACAGAGTACACTGAAGCTTTCTTT	CASSVTEYTEAFF
.	14	TRBV7-2	TRBJ1-1	.	TGTGCCAGCAGCTTAGAGGGGGGGACCACTGAAGCTTTCTTT	CASSLEGGTTEAFF
TRBD2	12	TRBV11-2	TRBJ2-7	.	TGTGCCACCGGGGGGATATCGGGCGAGCAGTACTTC	CATGGISGEQYF
.	15	TRBV5-6	TRBJ1-5	.	TGTGCCAGCAGCTTGGGGGGATTCGGCAATCAGCCCCAGCATTTT	CASSLGGFGNQPQHF
.	17	TRBV11-2	TRBJ2-6	.	TGTGCCAGCAGCCGGCCGGGACAAATCTCTGGGGCCAACGTCCTGACTTTC	CASSRPGQISGANVLTF
TRBD1	15	TRBV4-3	TRBJ1-4	.	TGCGCCAGCAGCCACGGACAGGGGGGGGCTGAAAAACTGTTTTTT	CASSHGQGGAEKLFF
.	13	TRBV5-1	TRBJ1-2	.	TGCGCCAGCAGCTTGGAAGGGGACTATGGCTACACCTTC	CASSLEGDYGYTF
.	13	TRBV18	TRBJ1-4	once	TGTGCCAGCCGTTTGAGGGTGGATGAAAAACTGTTTTTT	CASRLRVDEKLFF
.	14	TRBV25-1	TRBJ1-5	.	TGTGCCAGCAGTGTCTGGGAGAGCAATCAGCCCCAGCATTTT	CASSVWESNQPQHF
.	15	TRBV19	TRBJ1-2	.	TGTGCCAGTAGTATAGATCCACGCAGGGCGGATGGCTACACCTTC	CASSIDPRRADGYTF
.	14	TRBV28	TRBJ2-7	.	TGTGCCAGCAGCCAAACCGCGGGCGGGGGCGAAGGCCACTTC	CASSQTAGGGEGHF
.	14	TRBV6-5	TRBJ1-1	.	TGTGCCAGCAGTTACTGGGGGAAGGGAACTGAAGCTTTCTTT	CASSYWGKGTEAFF
.	15	TRBV28	TRBJ2-4	.	TGTGCCAGCAGTCCTCCGGGTTTTGCCAAAAACATTCAGTACTTC	CASSPPGFAKNIQYF
.	16	TRBV5-8	TRBJ1-2	.	TGTGCCAGCAGCTTTATTTCGTTGAGGAATGACTATGGCTACACCTTC	CASSFISLRNDYGYTF
.	11	TRBV30	TRBJ2-5	.	TGTGCCTGGAGGGGTGTTAAGACCCAGTACTTC	CAWRGVKTQYF
.	14	TRBV21-1	TRBJ1-1	.	TGTGCCAGCACAACCCAAAAGGGGCTTACTGAAGCTTTCTTT	CASTTQKGLTEAFF
TRBD1	13	TRBV10-3	TRBJ1-6	.	TGTGCCACTATGGACAGGTTTAATTCACCCCTCCACTTT	CATMDRFNSPLHF
TRBD1	17	TRBV7-8	TRBJ1-1	.	TGTGCCAGCAGCTTAGAACCCTGGACAGGATTGAACACTGAAGCTTTCTTT	CASSLEPWTGLNTEAFF
TRBD1	15	TRBV27	TRBJ2-7	.	TGTGCCAGCAGTTTAGGGACAGGGCCGACCTACGAGCAGTACTTC	CASSLGTGPTYEQYF
.	13	TRBV2	TRBJ2-7	.	TGTGCCAGCAGTGACGGGGGCGCCGTCGAGCAGTACTTC	CASSDGGAVEQYF
.	17	TRBV5-1	TRBJ1-5	.	TGCGCCAGCAGCCCGGGGGCCGGGGTCAATAGCAATCAGCCCCAGCATTTT	CASSPGAGVNSNQPQHF
.	13	TRBV28	TRBJ1-3	.	TGTGCCAGCAGTTTCAGTGCTGGAAACACCATATATTTT	CASSFSAGNTIYF
TRBD2	18	TRBV7-3	TRBJ2-3	few	TGTGCCAGCAGCTTAGGAGGGAGTCTAGCGGGGGGTATAGATACGCAGTATTTT	CASSLGGSLAGGIDTQYF
TRBD2	20	TRBV10-3	TRBJ2-2	once	TGTGCCATCAGGGCGGGCCAGGGGACTAGGAGCGGGAGAGAGACCGGGGAGCTGTTTTTT	CAIRAGQGTRSGRETGELFF
.	16	TRBV4-1	TRBJ2-5	.	TGCGCCAGCAGCCCCACCCGGGGGTCAAGCCAAGAGACCCAGTACTTC	CASSPTRGSSQETQYF
.	11	TRBV18	TRBJ2-5	.	TGTGCCAGCTCACTCCAAGAGACCCAGTACTTC	CASSLQETQYF
TRBD1	15	TRBV28	TRBJ2-5	once	TGTGCCAGCAGTGAAGCAGGGGGAAGGGGAGAGACCCAGTACTTC	CASSEAGGRGETQYF
.	14	TRBV18	TRBJ2-7	.	TGTGCCAGCTCACCCTCACGGGGAGGCTACGAGCAGTACTTC	CASSPSRGGYEQYF
TRBD2	15	TRBV30	TRBJ2-5	.	TGTGCCTGCCCAAGGACTAGCGGGAGAGGGGAGACCCAGTACTTC	CACPRTSGRGETQYF
.	14	TRBV7-8	TRBJ2-3	.	TGTGCCAGCAGCTTAGTCCCCGTAACAGATACGCAGTATTTT	CASSLVPVTDTQYF
TRBD1	15	TRBV7-3	TRBJ1-2	.	TGTGCCAGCAGCCTAACCGGGACAGGGGGCTCTGGCTACACCTTC	CASSLTGTGGSGYTF
TRBD2	15	TRBV6-7	TRBJ2-1	.	TGTGCCAGCAGCCGACTAGCGGGAGATGGTGATGAGCAGTTCTTC	CASSRLAGDGDEQFF
.	11	TRBV29-1	TRBJ2-7	.	TGCAGCGTCCCAGGGGCCCACGAGCAGTACTTC	CSVPGAHEQYF
.	16	TRBV10-1	TRBJ1-1	.	TGCGCCAGCAGCGATGATTTTGGGGGTGTGGGCACTGAAGCTTTCTTT	CASSDDFGGVGTEAFF
TRBD1	14	TRBV29-1	TRBJ2-3	.	TGCAGCGTCGCAGACAGGGCGAGCACAGATACGCAGTATTTT	CSVADRASTDTQYF
.	16	TRBV6-4	TRBJ1-5	.	TGTGCCAGCAGGTTCACCAACAGAAGGGGCAATCAGCCCCAGCATTTT	CASRFTNRRGNQPQHF
.	17	TRBV27	TRBJ2-7	many	TGTGCCAGCAGCCCCCCCGGCAGCCGGAGCAGCCGATACGAGCAGTACTTC	CASSPPGSRSSRYEQYF
TRBD2	16	TRBV10-3	TRBJ2-2	.	TGTGCCATCAGTGGAACTAGCGGGAGGATCGCCGGGGAGCTGTTTTTT	CAISGTSGRIAGELFF
.	16	TRBV5-1	TRBJ1-2	.	TGCGCCAGCAGCTTAGAATGGGGAAAAGGGAGCTATGGCTACACCTTC	CASSLEWGKGSYGYTF
.	13	TRBV9	TRBJ1-2	.	TGTGCCAGCAGCGTAGCTCCGGGGTACGGCTACACCTTC	CASSVAPGYGYTF
TRBD1	14	TRBV18	TRBJ2-7	.	TGTGCCAGCTCACCTCCCGGGACAGCCTACGAGCAGTACTTC	CASSPPGTAYEQYF
.	13	TRBV11-3	TRBJ2-7	.	TGTGCCAGCAGCTCGTTATCGGGCGGCGAGCAGTACTTC	CASSSLSGGEQYF
.	13	TRBV2	TRBJ1-1	.	TGTGCCAGCAGTGCGAGGGGGGACCCGGTCGCTTTCTTT	CASSARGDPVAFF
TRBD1	15	TRBV18	TRBJ2-3	.	TGTGCCAGCTCACCAAACAGGGGAACCACAGATACGCAGTATTTT	CASSPNRGTTDTQYF
.	15	TRBV2	TRBJ2-2	.	TGTGCCAGCAGTGTTGTGGACACTAACACCGGGGAGCTGTTTTTT	CASSVVDTNTGELFF
TRBD1	17	TRBV12-5	TRBJ2-2	.	TGTGCTAGTGGTTTGGGACAGGGGTCACCGAACACCGGGGAGCTGTTTTTT	CASGLGQGSPNTGELFF